Reported below is one T cell receptor beta chain. These data are taken from a study of T-cell memory formation after mild COVID-19. The germline V gene has CDR1 MNHEY and CDR2 SVGEGT. This CDR3 has 14 residues. Trimming removed 7 bases at V and 4 bases at J, with 16 bases between. Constant-segment primers and 5'RACE yielded cDNA libraries for TCR alpha and TCR beta, each carrying sample barcodes and UMIs. TCRdb re-called the 5' RACE reads through MiXCR, storing one row per CDR3 protein. The sample has 200,000 to 250,000 distinct CDR3 sequences; over 9% are singletons. Input material: PBMCs or a T cell subset sorted from them (not recorded which). The genes are TRBV6-2 or TRBV6-3 and TRBJ1-1; D gene unclear. The clonotype originates from a man between 18 and 29 years old who had mild COVID-19 (a few samples of this study predate the infection). Cell type and time point are not known. The CDR3 region is CASTSAVVGTEAFF. The DNA of the CDR3 is TGTGCCAGCACTTCGGCAGTTGTGGGCACTGAAGCTTTCTTT.